This T cell receptor beta chain was identified during a study of blood T cell repertoires in COVID-19. Study context: Samples came from the United States, Italy and Spain, spanning acute and convalescent COVID-19.

Produced via immunoSEQ multiplex PCR; TCRdb's table is partial and in-frame only. The sample carries 250,000 to 300,000 clones, approximately 91% recorded once. This CDR3 is built from 14 residues. The junction had 8 bases not matched to a gene; V was cut back by 5 bases and J by 8 bases. Germline V gene lookup returns CDR1 MGHDK and CDR2 SYGVNS. The rearrangement joins TRBV25-1 to TRBJ1-4; TRBD1 matches at 7 bases. The sequence derives from a woman aged 40 to 50 who had recovered from COVID-19. Input material: PBMCs or T cells enriched from blood (not recorded which). The chain's CDR3 is CASSSGQVGEKLFF. CDR3 bases: TGTGCCAGCAGTTCCGGACAGGTGGGGGAAAAACTGTTTTTT.